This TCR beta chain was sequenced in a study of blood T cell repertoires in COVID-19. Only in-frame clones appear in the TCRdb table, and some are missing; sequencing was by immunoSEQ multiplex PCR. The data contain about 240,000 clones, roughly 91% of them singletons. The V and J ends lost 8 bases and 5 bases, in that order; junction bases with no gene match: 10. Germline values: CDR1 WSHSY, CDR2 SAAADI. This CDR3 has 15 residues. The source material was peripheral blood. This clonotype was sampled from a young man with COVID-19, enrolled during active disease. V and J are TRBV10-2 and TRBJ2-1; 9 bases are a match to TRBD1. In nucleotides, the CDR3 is TGCGCCAGCGGATTGCGACAGGGGGACAACAATGAGCAGTTCTTC. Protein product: CASGLRQGDNNEQFF.